Below, 22 T cell receptor beta chains from the same sample are listed, as sequenced in a study of human T cells and chemical hapten exposure. As for time point: healthy volunteer bleed at 6 weeks. The study extracted total RNA from unfractionated whole blood. TCRdb reprocessed the RACE reads via MiXCR and lists one record per CDR3 protein. Of 65,000 to 80,000 distinct CDR3 sequences listed, about 8.7% are singletons. The specimen was whole blood. These receptors all stem from a male donor in good health. Some clones in this sample may be carry-over from other donors' samples.

In this sample, this clonotype turned up many times. The J gene is TRBJ1-1, the V gene TRBV21-1. TRBV21-1 is a listed pseudogene. CDR3 size: 11 residues. The CDR3 DNA reads TGTGCCGACGGACCGAACACTGAAGCTTTCTTT. This gives the protein CADGPNTEAFF.

This clonotype was seen ten or more times. The rearrangement links TRBV7-9 to TRBJ2-7; D is possibly TRBD2 (6 bases). Germline V gives CDR1 SEHNR, CDR2 FQNEAQ (reference sequence). CDR3 length equals 16 residues. Deletions cut 3 bases from V and 5 bases from J, with 20 bases between. The CDR3 DNA reads TGTGCCAGCAGCTTCACAAGGTCCGGGAGTAGCCACGAGCAGTACTTC. Encoded protein: CASSFTRSGSSHEQYF.

This clonotype came up many times. The CDR3 sequence: CASSEGTVNTEAFF. CDR3 nucleotides: TGCGCCAGCAGCGAAGGGACTGTTAACACTGAAGCTTTCTTT. The genes are TRBV5-1 and TRBJ1-1; tentatively, D is TRBD1 (5 bases). Germline CDR1 is SGHRS and CDR2 is YFSETQ. Trimming pared 4 bases from V and 2 bases from J, leaving 12 bases between. This CDR3 contains 14 residues.

This clonotype was recorded many times. This rearrangement joins TRBV7-8 to TRBJ1-5, with no clear D. Germline assignment: CDR1 SGHVS and CDR2 FQNEAQ. V was trimmed by 5 bases and J by 7 bases, leaving 21 bases between them. The CDR3 covers 16 residues. CDR3: CASSPLLSPSGQPQHF. CDR3 DNA sequence: TGTGCCAGCAGCCCACTATTGTCCCCCTCGGGCCAGCCCCAGCATTTT.

The rearrangement links TRBV3-1 to TRBJ2-5, with 9 bases aligning to TRBD2. The J segment lost 3 bases and the V segment lost 1 base, leaving 3 bases of the junction unmatched. The CDR3 runs 15 residues. Per the germline V gene, CDR1 is LGHDT and CDR2 is YNNKEL (reference sequence). In DNA, the CDR3 is TGTGCCAGCAGCCAAGGCGGGAGGGCCGAAGAGACCCAGTACTTC. Amino acids: CASSQGGRAEETQYF.

The chain recombines TRBV7-2 with TRBJ1-1; D remains unclear. The germline V and J ends were trimmed by 3 bases and 2 bases, with 10 bases remaining between them. The CDR3 runs 14 residues. CDR1 and CDR2 from the germline V gene are SGHTA and FQGNSA. This CDR3 reads CASSFGSPNTEAFF. CDR3 DNA: TGTGCCAGCAGCTTCGGTTCACCAAACACTGAAGCTTTCTTT.

This clonotype turned up a few times. The V call is TRBV7-3, the J call TRBJ1-2, with 8 nucleotides matching TRBD1. Germline V gives CDR1 SGHTA, CDR2 FQGTGA. V was clipped by 0 bases and J by 8 bases; unmatched bases: 11. The CDR3 spans 16 residues. CDR3 sequence (DNA): TGTGCCAGCAGCTTAACCGGGACAGGCGGCTCGAGAGGCTACACCTTC. It is translated as CASSLTGTGGSRGYTF.

This clonotype has at least ten counts. V gene TRBV2 combines with J gene TRBJ1-1; possible D gene TRBD1, 5 bases. Trimming removed 5 bases at V and 5 bases at J, with 12 bases between. The CDR3 has 13 amino acids. Germline V lookup: CDR1 SNHLY, CDR2 FYNNEI. The DNA of the CDR3 is TGTGCCAGCAGTACCCCGGGGGTTACTGAAGCTTTCTTT. Translated: CASSTPGVTEAFF.

By frequency in the sample, this clonotype is medium-sized. The chain is built from TRBV6-4 and TRBJ1-5, with unresolved D. CDR1 is MRHNA, CDR2 SNTAGT, per germline. The CDR3 covers 13 residues. V lost 5 bases to trimming and J lost 9 bases, with 14 bases between them. CDR3 sequence (DNA): TGTGCCAGCAGTCCCAGCGAATCCGGGCCCCAGCATTTT. This translates into CASSPSESGPQHF.

This clonotype was seen ten or more times. The chain couples TRBV20-1 to TRBJ1-4; 7 nucleotides align to TRBD1. The CDR3 contains 13 residues. After removal of 6 bases from V and 8 bases from J, the junction contained 9 bases not matched to a gene. Germline V gene sequence: CDR1 DFQATT, CDR2 SNEGSKA (reference sequence). CDR3 protein: CSAKSDRDEKLFF. In DNA, the CDR3 is TGCAGTGCCAAATCCGACAGGGACGAAAAACTGTTTTTT.

This clonotype has more than one count but fewer than ten. This rearrangement joins TRBV20-1 to TRBJ1-1; D possibly corresponds to TRBD1 (6 bases). The V and J ends lost 1 base and 5 bases respectively, with 14 bases between them. The CDR3 extends over 14 amino acids. Germline lookup yields CDR1 DFQATT and CDR2 SNEGSKA (reference sequence). As DNA, the CDR3 is TGCAGTGCTAGAGTGGGGGCAGGAGTAACTGAAGCTTTCTTT. Encoded protein: CSARVGAGVTEAFF.

This clonotype showed up many times. The chain combines TRBV7-8 with TRBJ1-5; TRBD1 is a possible D gene (5 bases). CDR1 SGHVS and CDR2 FQNEAQ come from the germline V gene. This CDR3 region has 15 residues. The V gene lost 2 bases and the J gene lost 4 bases, with 12 bases spanning the gap. CDR3 in amino acids: CASSLIRGPNQPQHF. The CDR3 nucleotides are TGTGCCAGCAGCTTAATCCGGGGCCCTAATCAGCCCCAGCATTTT.

This clonotype was found many times. The gene calls are TRBV27 and TRBJ2-6, with 8 bases identical to TRBD1. J was trimmed by 0 bases and V by 5 bases; bases with no gene match: 12. The CDR3 extends over 19 amino acids. Germline values: CDR1 MNHEY, CDR2 SMNVEV (reference sequence). CDR3 region: CASSTARDRFRSGANVLTF. Here the CDR3 DNA reads TGTGCCAGCAGTACCGCCCGGGACAGGTTTCGCTCTGGGGCCAACGTCCTGACTTTC.

The gene calls are TRBV6-2 or TRBV6-3 and TRBJ1-5, with D possibly matching TRBD1 (5 bases). Per germline, CDR1 MNHEY and CDR2 SVGEGT. V lost 1 base and J 5 bases, leaving 6 bases between the germline ends. The CDR3 has 13 amino acids. The CDR3 DNA sequence: TGTGCCAGCAGTTACTGGGGGGATCAGCCCCAGCATTTT. Residues: CASSYWGDQPQHF.

The CDR3 nucleotides are TGTGCCAGCAGCCGTGGCGGGGGCTACACCTTC. Its translation: CASSRGGGYTF. The chain has TRBV6-5 and TRBJ1-2; D remains unclear. V lost 6 bases and J 8 bases, leaving 10 bases between the germline ends. There are 11 residues in the CDR3. Germline lookup yields CDR1 MNHEY and CDR2 SVGAGI.

Ten or more counts support this clonotype. V usage is TRBV7-2 and J usage is TRBJ2-6, with D uncertain. This CDR3 contains 13 residues. CDR1 and CDR2 from the germline V gene are SGHTA and FQGNSA. With 5 bases removed from V and 0 bases from J, the gap between germline ends came to 2 bases. In DNA form, the CDR3 reads TGTGCCAGCAGCCCCTCTGGGGCCAACGTCCTGACTTTC. Amino acids: CASSPSGANVLTF.

This clonotype appeared a few times. The V call is TRBV7-2, the J call TRBJ1-5; TRBD1 matches at 7 bases. This CDR3 is built from 13 residues. V lost 4 bases and J lost 7; bases outside the gene matches: 4. CDR1 is SGHTA and CDR2 is FQGNSA in the germline V gene. The CDR3 bases are TGTGCCAGCAGCTACAGGGGAGAGCAGCCCCAGCATTTT. Residues: CASSYRGEQPQHF. The whole variable domain, filled in from reference TRBV7-2 and TRBJ1-5, reads GAGVSQSPSNKVTEKGKDVELRCDPISGHTALYWYRQSLGQGLEFLIYFQGNSAPDKSGLPSDRFSAERTGGSVSTLTIQRTQQEDSAVYLCASSYRGEQPQHFGDGTRLSIL.

V is TRBV6-2 or TRBV6-3 and J is TRBJ2-3, with TRBD2 identical over 7 bases. CDR3 length: 17 residues. Germline CDR1 reads MNHEY; CDR2 reads SVGEGT. Trimming cost V 6 bases and J 3 bases; bases outside gene matches: 15. The CDR3 is CASRTLHSGLKTDTQYF. The CDR3 region has the DNA TGTGCCAGCAGGACTCTTCATAGCGGGTTAAAGACAGATACGCAGTATTTT.

The V gene is TRBV3-1, the J gene TRBJ1-1, with D hard to call. The CDR3 length is 14 residues. Germline V gene data show CDR1 as LGHDT and CDR2 as YNNKEL (reference sequence). The V and J ends lost 4 bases and 4 bases respectively, with 13 bases between them. The chain's CDR3 is CASSPTIAGTEAFF. The CDR3 region has the DNA TGTGCCAGCAGCCCGACAATCGCGGGCACTGAAGCTTTCTTT.

In nucleotides, the CDR3 is TGCGCCAGCAGCTACCGGGACACCGGTACTTCTTCTAACACTGAAGCTTTCTTT. Its translation is CASSYRDTGTSSNTEAFF. V usage is TRBV4-1 and J usage is TRBJ1-1, with D tentatively TRBD1 (6 bases). The CDR3 extends over 18 amino acids. Germline V gives CDR1 MGHRA, CDR2 YSYEKL. The V gene lost 5 bases and the J gene lost 2 bases, with 24 bases spanning the gap.

The genes are TRBV7-2 and TRBJ2-3; the D gene could be TRBD1 or TRBD2 (5 bases each). With 3 bases removed from V and 0 bases from J, the gap between germline ends came to 13 bases. The germline V gene has CDR1 SGHTA and CDR2 FQGNSA. This CDR3 region has 16 residues. CDR3 DNA: TGTGCCAGCAGCTTTGAGCCGGGGCGGAGCACAGATACGCAGTATTTT. Protein: CASSFEPGRSTDTQYF.

This chain connects TRBV10-3 to TRBJ2-3; unclear D gene. The CDR3 runs 15 residues. Germline V lookup: CDR1 ENHRY, CDR2 SYGVKD. V lost 10 bases to trimming and J lost 1 base, with 18 bases between them. CDR3 DNA: TGTGCCACCTCCGAATTAGCAGTCGGCACAGATACGCAGTATTTT. Residues: CATSELAVGTDTQYF.